The T cell receptor (beta chain) described here comes from a study of regulatory T cells in long-lasting Graves disease. This CDR3 is built from 14 residues. Trimming stripped 4 bases from V and 3 bases from J, with 12 bases between. Germline values: CDR1 MDHEN, CDR2 SYDVKM. Time point denoted: newly diagnosed GD, antithyroid drugs for less than 3 months. Isolated PBMC RNA provided the starting material for the TCR library. The table lists this clonotype with many counts. Arm-PCR of CDR3 regions and iRepertoire HTBI primers were the basis on which TCR beta libraries were built. TCRdb re-analysed the multiplex PCR reads in MiXCR, keeping a single row per CDR3 protein. This sample has approximately 460,000 distinct CDR3 sequences, with about 15% found just once. The same data also went into a second study, on T cells in Graves' hyperthyroidism and ophthalmopathy.

The chain links TRBV28 to TRBJ2-5, with a possible D match to TRBD1 (6 bases). The specimen comprised peripheral blood mononuclear cells (PBMCs), sampled at new diagnosis, from a patient treated with antithyroid drugs. This sequence originates from a woman in her thirties with Graves disease. CDR3 DNA: TGTGCCAGCAGTTCCAGGACAGTCGAAGAGACCCAGTACTTC. It is translated as CASSSRTVEETQYF.